These 8 T cell receptor beta chains were all obtained from the same sample, sequenced in a study of beta chain features in type 1 diabetes. Reverse transcription of all isolated RNA meant that expressed TCRB transcripts were sequenced. Some clones are missing from TCRdb's copy, which holds only in-frame ones; the method was immunoSEQ multiplex PCR. The sample consists of under 500,000 clones, roughly 31% of them appearing once. Sequenced: naive CD4+ T cells from blood. Receptor source: a young man in good health.

This clone was picked up a small number of times. The CDR3 reads CASSDAGSGSGANVLTF. For the CDR3, the DNA is TGTGCCAGCAGTGACGCAGGGAGCGGCTCTGGGGCCAACGTCCTGACTTTC. The rearrangement links TRBV25-1 to TRBJ2-6; possibly TRBD1 or TRBD2 for D (5 bases each). The V and J ends lost 3 bases and 0 bases respectively, with 12 bases between them. In germline, CDR1 is MGHDK, CDR2 SYGVNS. The CDR3 is 17 amino acids.

The chain combines TRBV25-1 with TRBJ2-5; possible D gene TRBD2, 7 bases. The V end lost 2 bases, the J end lost 4 bases, and 20 bases lay between the germline ends. Germline assignment: CDR1 MGHDK and CDR2 SYGVNS. The CDR3 has 17 amino acids. DNA for the CDR3: TGTGCCAGCAGTGAACCCCACGGGGGGCGCCTAGGAGAGACCCAGTACTTC. Protein product: CASSEPHGGRLGETQYF.

In this sample, this clone turned up a few times. The chain carries TRBV19 and TRBJ2-7; D is undetermined. Germline V gene lookup returns CDR1 LNHDA and CDR2 SQIVND (reference sequence). CDR3 size: 16 residues. Deletions cut 5 bases from V and 5 bases from J, with 22 bases between. CDR3 sequence (DNA): TGTGCCAGTAGTCTCCCCTCTGGCGGTACCCACCACGAGCAGTACTTC. Amino acids: CASSLPSGGTHHEQYF.

V and J are TRBV18 and TRBJ2-5, with 8 bases lining up with TRBD1. The germline CDR1 and CDR2 sequences are KGHSH and LQKENI. J lost 5 bases, V lost 4 bases, and 6 bases had no gene match. The CDR3 spans 14 residues. CDR3 amino acids: CASSLRQGKETQYF. The CDR3 DNA sequence: TGTGCCAGCTCACTCCGACAGGGGAAGGAGACCCAGTACTTC.

This clone came up a few times. The chain joins TRBV2 to TRBJ1-5; a weak D match, TRBD1 (5 bases). V was trimmed by 8 bases and J by 0 bases, leaving 11 bases between them. The V gene's germline CDR1 is SNHLY and CDR2 FYNNEI. The CDR3 covers 14 residues. The CDR3 here is CASGLRDSNQPQHF. The CDR3 region has the DNA TGTGCCAGCGGGCTCAGGGATAGCAATCAGCCCCAGCATTTT.

This clone has a handful of counts. This sequence joins TRBV29-1 and TRBJ2-3; D not certain. Trimming removed 4 bases at V and 3 bases at J, with 5 bases between. Germline V gene sequence: CDR1 SQVTM, CDR2 ANQGSEA. The CDR3 runs to 11 residues. The CDR3 DNA reads as TGCAGCGTTGGGGTGACAGATACGCAGTATTTT. Translated, it gives CSVGVTDTQYF.

This clone was counted between two and nine times. The rearrangement links TRBV10-3 to TRBJ2-7; tentative D call: TRBD1 (6 bases). CDR3 size: 14 residues. The V and J ends lost 4 bases and 1 base respectively, with 11 bases between them. Germline CDR1 and CDR2: ENHRY and SYGVKD. The CDR3 coding sequence is TGTGCCATCAGTGGAAAACAGGGTTCCTACGAGCAGTACTTC. This codes for CAISGKQGSYEQYF.

The CDR3 nucleotides are TGTGCCAGCAGTTACACTGGGGAAGAGACCCAGTACTTC. Amino acids: CASSYTGEETQYF. The rearrangement uses TRBV6-5 and TRBJ2-5; D not certain. Trimming removed 2 bases from V and 3 bases from J, with 7 bases in between. Germline CDR1 is MNHEY and CDR2 is SVGAGI. The CDR3 consists of 13 residues.